The text below deals with one T cell receptor beta chain. A second about 6 to 12 cycle PCR used barcoded and J-beta primers. Using its own MiXCR run on the 5' RACE reads, TCRdb lists one record per CDR3 protein. The data contain about 640,000 distinct CDR3 sequences, around 43% of them singletons. The germline gives CDR1 MNHNS, CDR2 SASEGT. The V segment lost 6 bases and the J segment 2 bases; nucleotides outside the gene matches: 11. The CDR3 is made up of 17 amino acids. This sample was included in a study of blood T cells in healthy people across ages. Sequencing input: blood. The sequence was obtained from a man at least 80 years old in good health. The J gene is TRBJ2-5, the V gene TRBV6-1, with 11 bases identical to TRBD2. The chain's CDR3 is CASSPGRLAGSQETQYF. CDR3 nucleotide sequence: TGTGCCAGCAGCCCAGGGCGACTAGCGGGGTCTCAAGAGACCCAGTACTTC.